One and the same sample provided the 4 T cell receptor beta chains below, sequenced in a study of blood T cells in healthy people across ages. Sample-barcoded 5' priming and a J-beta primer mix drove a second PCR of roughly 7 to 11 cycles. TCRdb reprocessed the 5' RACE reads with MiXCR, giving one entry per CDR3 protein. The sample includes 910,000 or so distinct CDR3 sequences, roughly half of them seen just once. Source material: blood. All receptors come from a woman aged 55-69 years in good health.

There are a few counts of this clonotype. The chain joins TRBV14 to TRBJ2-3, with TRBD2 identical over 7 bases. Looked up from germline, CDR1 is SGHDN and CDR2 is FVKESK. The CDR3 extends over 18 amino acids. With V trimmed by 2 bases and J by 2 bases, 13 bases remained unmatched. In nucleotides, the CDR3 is TGTGCCAGCAGCCAAACCTTTGCCCGCGGGAGTTCCACAGATACGCAGTATTTT. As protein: CASSQTFARGSSTDTQYF. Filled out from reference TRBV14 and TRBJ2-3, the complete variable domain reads EAGVTQFPSHSVIEKGQTVTLRCDPISGHDNLYWYRRVMGKEIKFLLHFVKESKQDESGMPNNRFLAERTGGTYSTLKVQPAELEDSGVYFCASSQTFARGSSTDTQYFGPGTRLTVL.

The CDR3 loop is CASSLRLTAYNEQFF. CDR3 in DNA: TGTGCCAGCAGCCTCCGACTGACTGCCTACAATGAGCAGTTCTTC. The J gene is TRBJ2-1, the V gene TRBV7-2, with unresolved D. With 5 bases removed from V and 2 bases from J, the gap between germline ends came to 13 bases. This CDR3 comprises 15 residues. Germline assignment: CDR1 SGHTA and CDR2 FQGNSA.

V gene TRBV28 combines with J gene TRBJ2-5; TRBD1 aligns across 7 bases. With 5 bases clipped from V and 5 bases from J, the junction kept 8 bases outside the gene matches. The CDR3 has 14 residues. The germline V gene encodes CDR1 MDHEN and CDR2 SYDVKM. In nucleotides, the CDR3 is TGTGCCAGCAGTCCTACAGGGGATGAGGAGACCCAGTACTTC. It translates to CASSPTGDEETQYF.

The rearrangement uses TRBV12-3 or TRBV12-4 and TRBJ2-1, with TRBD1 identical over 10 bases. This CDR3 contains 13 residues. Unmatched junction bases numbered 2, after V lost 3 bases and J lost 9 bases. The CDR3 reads CASSFWDRGEQFF. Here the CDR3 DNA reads TGTGCCAGCAGTTTTTGGGACAGGGGTGAGCAGTTCTTC.